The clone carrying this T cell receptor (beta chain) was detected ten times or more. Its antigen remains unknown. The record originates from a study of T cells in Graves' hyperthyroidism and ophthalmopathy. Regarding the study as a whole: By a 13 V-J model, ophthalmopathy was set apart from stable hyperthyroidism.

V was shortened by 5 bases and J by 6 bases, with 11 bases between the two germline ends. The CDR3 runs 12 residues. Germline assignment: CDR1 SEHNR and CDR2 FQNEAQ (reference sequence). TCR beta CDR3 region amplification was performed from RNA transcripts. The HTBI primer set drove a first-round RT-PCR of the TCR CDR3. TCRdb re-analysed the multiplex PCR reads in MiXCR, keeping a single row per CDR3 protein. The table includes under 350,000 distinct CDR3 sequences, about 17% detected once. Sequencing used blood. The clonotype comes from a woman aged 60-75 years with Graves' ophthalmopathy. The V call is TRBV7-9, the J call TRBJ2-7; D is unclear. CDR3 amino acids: CASSPFGTEQYF. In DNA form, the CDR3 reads TGTGCCAGCAGCCCCTTCGGCACCGAGCAGTACTTC. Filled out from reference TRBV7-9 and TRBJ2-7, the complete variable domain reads DTGVSQNPRHKITKRGQNVTFRCDPISEHNRLYWYRQTLGQGPEFLTYFQNEAQLEKSRLLSDRFSAERPKGSFSTLEIQRTEQGDSAMYLCASSPFGTEQYFGPGTRLTVT.